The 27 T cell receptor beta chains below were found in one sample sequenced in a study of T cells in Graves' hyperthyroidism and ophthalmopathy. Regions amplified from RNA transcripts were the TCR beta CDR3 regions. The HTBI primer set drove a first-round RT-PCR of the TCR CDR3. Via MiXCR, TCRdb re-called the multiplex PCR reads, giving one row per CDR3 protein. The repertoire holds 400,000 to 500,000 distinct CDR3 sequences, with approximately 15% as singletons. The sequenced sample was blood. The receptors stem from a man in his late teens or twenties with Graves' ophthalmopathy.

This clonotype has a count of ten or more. This CDR3 reads CASDPFVANYGYTF. The DNA for the CDR3 is TGTGCCAGCGATCCGTTCGTGGCTAACTATGGCTACACCTTC. The chain has TRBV2 and TRBJ1-2; D ambiguous. Germline CDR1 SNHLY, CDR2 FYNNEI. The CDR3 length is 14 residues. The V end lost 8 bases, the J end lost 0 bases, and 13 bases lay between the germline ends.

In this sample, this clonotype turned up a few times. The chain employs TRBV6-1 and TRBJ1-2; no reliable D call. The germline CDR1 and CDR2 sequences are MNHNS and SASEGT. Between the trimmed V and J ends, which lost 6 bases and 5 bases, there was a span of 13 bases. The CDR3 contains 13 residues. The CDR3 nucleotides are TGTGCCAGCAGCCACGACAAGAGTTATGGCTACACCTTC. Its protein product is CASSHDKSYGYTF.

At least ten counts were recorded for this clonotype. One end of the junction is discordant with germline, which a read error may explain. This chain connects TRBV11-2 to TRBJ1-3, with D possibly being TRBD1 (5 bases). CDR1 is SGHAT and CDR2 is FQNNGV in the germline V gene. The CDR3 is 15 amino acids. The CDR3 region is CASSLDRVSRNTIYF. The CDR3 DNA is TGTGCCAGCAGCTTAGACAGGGTCTCTAGAAACACCATATATTTT. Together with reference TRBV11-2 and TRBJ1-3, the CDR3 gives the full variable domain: EAGVAQSPRYKIIEKRQSVAFWCNPISGHATLYWYQQILGQGPKLLIQFQNNGVVDDSQLPKDRFSAERLKGVDSTLKIQPAKLEDSAVYLCASSLDRVSRNTIYFGEGSWLTVV.

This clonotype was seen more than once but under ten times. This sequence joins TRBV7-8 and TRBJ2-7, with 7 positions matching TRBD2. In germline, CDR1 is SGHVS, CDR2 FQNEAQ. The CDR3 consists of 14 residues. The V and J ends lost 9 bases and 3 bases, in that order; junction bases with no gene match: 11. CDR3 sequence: CASSMTPGGYEQYF. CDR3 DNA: TGTGCCAGTAGTATGACACCGGGGGGCTACGAGCAGTACTTC.

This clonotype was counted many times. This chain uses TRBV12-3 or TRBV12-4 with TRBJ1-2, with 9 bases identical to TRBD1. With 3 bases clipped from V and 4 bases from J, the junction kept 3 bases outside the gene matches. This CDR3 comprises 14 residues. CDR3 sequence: CASSFGQGSYGYTF. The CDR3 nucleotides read TGTGCCAGCAGTTTTGGACAGGGGAGCTATGGCTACACCTTC.

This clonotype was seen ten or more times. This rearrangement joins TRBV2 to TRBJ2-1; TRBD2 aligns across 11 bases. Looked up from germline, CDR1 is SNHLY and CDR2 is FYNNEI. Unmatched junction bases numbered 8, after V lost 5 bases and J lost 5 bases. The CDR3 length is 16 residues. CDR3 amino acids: CASSTPGTSGHNEQFF. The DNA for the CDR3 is TGTGCCAGCAGTACCCCCGGGACTAGCGGACACAATGAGCAGTTCTTC.

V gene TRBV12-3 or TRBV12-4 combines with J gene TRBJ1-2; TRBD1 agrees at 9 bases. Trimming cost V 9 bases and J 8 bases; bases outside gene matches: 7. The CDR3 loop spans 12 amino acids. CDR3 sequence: CASLQGANGYTF. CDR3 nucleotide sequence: TGTGCCAGTTTACAGGGGGCGAACGGCTACACCTTC.

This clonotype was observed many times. The CDR3 is CASSEWGQISNQPQHF. In DNA, the CDR3 is TGTGCCAGCAGTGAATGGGGACAGATTAGCAATCAGCCCCAGCATTTT. The chain recombines TRBV6-1 with TRBJ1-5; 7 bases align to TRBD1. Germline lookup yields CDR1 MNHNS and CDR2 SASEGT. The trim removed 2 bases at V and 0 bases at J, leaving 4 bases unmatched. This CDR3 spans 16 amino acids.

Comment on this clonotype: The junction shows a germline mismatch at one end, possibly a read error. CDR3 region: CASSWTENEKLSF. Here the CDR3 DNA reads TGTGCCAGCAGCTGGACAGAGAATGAAAAACTGTCTTTT. The chain is built from TRBV2 and TRBJ1-4; a possible D gene is TRBD1 (6 bases). This CDR3 spans 13 amino acids. Germline loops: CDR1 SNHLY, CDR2 FYNNEI. The full variable domain, rest sourced from reference TRBV2 and TRBJ1-4, is EPEVTQTPSHQVTQMGQEVILRCVPISNHLYFYWYRQILGQKVEFLVSFYNNEISEKSEIFDDQFSVERPDGSNFTLKIRSTKLEDSAMYFCASSWTENEKLSFGSGTQLSVL.

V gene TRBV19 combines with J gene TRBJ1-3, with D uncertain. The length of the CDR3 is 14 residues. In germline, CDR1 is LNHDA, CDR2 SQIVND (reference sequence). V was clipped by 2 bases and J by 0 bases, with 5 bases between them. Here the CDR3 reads CASSIRTSGNTIYF. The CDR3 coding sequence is TGTGCCAGTAGTATAAGGACCTCTGGAAACACCATATATTTT.

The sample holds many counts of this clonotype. The CDR3 protein is CASSNGLAGRRETQYF. The CDR3 nucleotides read TGTGCCAGCAGCAACGGACTAGCGGGGCGGCGAGAGACCCAGTACTTC. The chain has TRBV11-2 and TRBJ2-5; TRBD2 matches at 12 bases. Per germline, CDR1 SGHAT and CDR2 FQNNGV. V lost 5 bases and J lost 4; bases outside the gene matches: 8. CDR3 length: 16 residues.

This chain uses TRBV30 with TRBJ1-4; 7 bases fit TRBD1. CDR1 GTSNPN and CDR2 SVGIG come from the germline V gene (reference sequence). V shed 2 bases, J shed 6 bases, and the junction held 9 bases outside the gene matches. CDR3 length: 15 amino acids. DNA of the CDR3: TGTGCCTGGAGTCAAAACGGACAGGAGCATGAAAAACTGTTTTTT. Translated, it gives CAWSQNGQEHEKLFF.

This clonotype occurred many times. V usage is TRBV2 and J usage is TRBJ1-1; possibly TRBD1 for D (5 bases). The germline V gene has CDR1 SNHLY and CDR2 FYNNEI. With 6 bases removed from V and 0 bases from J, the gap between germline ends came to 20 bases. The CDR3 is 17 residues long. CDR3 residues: CASSRDAGGGMNTEAFF. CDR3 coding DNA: TGTGCCAGCAGCCGGGACGCAGGAGGCGGCATGAACACTGAAGCTTTCTTT.

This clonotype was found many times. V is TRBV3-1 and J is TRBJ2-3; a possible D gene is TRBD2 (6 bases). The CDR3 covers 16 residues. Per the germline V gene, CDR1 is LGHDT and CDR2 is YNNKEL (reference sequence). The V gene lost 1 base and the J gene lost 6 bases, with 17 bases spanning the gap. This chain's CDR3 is CASSQAWLAEGDTQYF. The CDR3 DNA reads TGTGCCAGCAGCCAAGCTTGGTTAGCGGAGGGCGATACGCAGTATTTT.

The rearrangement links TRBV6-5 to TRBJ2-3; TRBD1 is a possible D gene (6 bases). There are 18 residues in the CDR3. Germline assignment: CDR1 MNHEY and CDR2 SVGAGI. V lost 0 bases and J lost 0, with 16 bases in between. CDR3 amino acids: CASSYSTGLRYSTDTQYF. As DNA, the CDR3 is TGTGCCAGCAGTTACTCGACAGGTCTCCGGTATAGCACAGATACGCAGTATTTT.

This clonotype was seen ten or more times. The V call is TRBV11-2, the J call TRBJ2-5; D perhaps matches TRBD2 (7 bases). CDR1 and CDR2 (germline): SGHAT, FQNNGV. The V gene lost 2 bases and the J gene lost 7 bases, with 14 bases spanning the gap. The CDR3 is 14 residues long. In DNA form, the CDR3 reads TGTGCCAGCAGCTTATCGGGGGGCGCTGGGACCCAGTACTTC. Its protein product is CASSLSGGAGTQYF. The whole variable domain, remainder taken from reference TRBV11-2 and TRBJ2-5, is EAGVAQSPRYKIIEKRQSVAFWCNPISGHATLYWYQQILGQGPKLLIQFQNNGVVDDSQLPKDRFSAERLKGVDSTLKIQPAKLEDSAVYLCASSLSGGAGTQYFGPGTRLLVL.

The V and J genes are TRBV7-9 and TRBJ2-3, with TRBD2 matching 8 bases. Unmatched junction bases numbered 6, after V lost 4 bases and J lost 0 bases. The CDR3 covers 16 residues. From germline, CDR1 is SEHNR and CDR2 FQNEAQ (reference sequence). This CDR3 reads CASSWGGGPSTDTQYF. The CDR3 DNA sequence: TGTGCCAGCAGCTGGGGCGGGGGGCCAAGCACAGATACGCAGTATTTT.

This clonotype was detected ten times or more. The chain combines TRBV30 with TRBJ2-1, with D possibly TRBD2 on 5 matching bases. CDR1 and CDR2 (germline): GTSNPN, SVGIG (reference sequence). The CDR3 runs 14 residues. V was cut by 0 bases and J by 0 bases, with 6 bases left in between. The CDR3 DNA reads TGTGCCTGGAGTGTCGAGGGCTCCTACAATGAGCAGTTCTTC. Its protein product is CAWSVEGSYNEQFF.

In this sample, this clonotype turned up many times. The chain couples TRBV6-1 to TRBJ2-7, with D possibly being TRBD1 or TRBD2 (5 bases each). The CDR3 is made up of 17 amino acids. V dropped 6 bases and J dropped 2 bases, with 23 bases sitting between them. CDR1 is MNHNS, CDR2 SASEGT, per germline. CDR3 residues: CASRSNPGSKGTYEQYF. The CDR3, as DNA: TGTGCCAGCAGGTCCAACCCGGGGTCCAAGGGGACCTACGAGCAGTACTTC.

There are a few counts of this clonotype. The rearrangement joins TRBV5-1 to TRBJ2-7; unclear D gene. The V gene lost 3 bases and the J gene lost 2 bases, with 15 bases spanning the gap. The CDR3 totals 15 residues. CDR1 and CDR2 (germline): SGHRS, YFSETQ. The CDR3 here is CASSYGSFRAYEQYF. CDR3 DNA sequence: TGCGCCAGCAGCTACGGGTCCTTTCGAGCCTACGAGCAGTACTTC.

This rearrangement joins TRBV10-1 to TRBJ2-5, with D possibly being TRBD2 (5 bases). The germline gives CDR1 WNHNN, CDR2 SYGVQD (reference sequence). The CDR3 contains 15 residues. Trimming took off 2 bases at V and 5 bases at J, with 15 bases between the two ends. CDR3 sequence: CASSEETGTGETQYF. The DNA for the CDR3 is TGCGCCAGCAGTGAGGAAACTGGCACGGGGGAGACCCAGTACTTC.

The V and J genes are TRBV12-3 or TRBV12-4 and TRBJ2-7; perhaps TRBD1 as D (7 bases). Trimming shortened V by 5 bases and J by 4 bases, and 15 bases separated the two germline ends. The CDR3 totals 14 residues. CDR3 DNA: TGTGCCAGCAGTCGTACTGCGGGACAGTACGAGCAGTACTTC. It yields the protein CASSRTAGQYEQYF.

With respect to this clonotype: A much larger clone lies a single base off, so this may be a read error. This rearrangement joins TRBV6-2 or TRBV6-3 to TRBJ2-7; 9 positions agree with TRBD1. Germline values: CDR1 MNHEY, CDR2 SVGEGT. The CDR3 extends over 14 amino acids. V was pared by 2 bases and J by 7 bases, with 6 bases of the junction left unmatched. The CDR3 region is CASSYTTGTGEQYF. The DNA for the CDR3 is TGTGCCAGCAGTTACACCACCGGGACAGGGGAGCAGTACTTC.

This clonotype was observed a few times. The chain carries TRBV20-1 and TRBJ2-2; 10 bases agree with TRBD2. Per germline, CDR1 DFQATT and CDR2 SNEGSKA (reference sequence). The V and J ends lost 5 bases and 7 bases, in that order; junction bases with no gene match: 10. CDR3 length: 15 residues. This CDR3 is CSAYSGGAIGGELFF. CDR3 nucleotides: TGCAGTGCTTACAGCGGGGGGGCAATAGGCGGGGAGCTGTTTTTT.

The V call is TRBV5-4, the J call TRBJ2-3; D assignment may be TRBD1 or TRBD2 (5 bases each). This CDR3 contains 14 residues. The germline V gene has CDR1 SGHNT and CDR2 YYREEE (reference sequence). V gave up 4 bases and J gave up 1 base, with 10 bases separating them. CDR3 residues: CASSGTDRTDTQYF. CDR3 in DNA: TGTGCCAGCAGCGGGACGGATCGCACAGATACGCAGTATTTT. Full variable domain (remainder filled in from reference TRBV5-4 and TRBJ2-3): ETGVTQSPTHLIKTRGQQVTLRCSSQSGHNTVSWYQQALGQGPQFIFQYYREEENGRGNFPPRFSGLQFPNYSSELNVNALELDDSALYLCASSGTDRTDTQYFGPGTRLTVL.

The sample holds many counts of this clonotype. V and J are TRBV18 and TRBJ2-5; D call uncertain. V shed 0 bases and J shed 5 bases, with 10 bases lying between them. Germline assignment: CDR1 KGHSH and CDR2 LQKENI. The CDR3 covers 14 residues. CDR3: CASSPPANEETQYF. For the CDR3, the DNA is TGTGCCAGCTCACCACCGGCTAACGAGGAGACCCAGTACTTC. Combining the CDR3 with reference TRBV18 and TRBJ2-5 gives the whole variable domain NAGVMQNPRHLVRRRGQEARLRCSPMKGHSHVYWYRQLPEEGLKFMVYLQKENIIDESGMPKERFSAEFPKEGPSILRIQQVVRGDSAAYFCASSPPANEETQYFGPGTRLLVL.

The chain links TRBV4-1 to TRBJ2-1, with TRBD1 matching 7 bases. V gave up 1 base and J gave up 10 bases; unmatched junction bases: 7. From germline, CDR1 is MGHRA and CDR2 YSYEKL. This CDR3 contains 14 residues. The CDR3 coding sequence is TGCGCCAGCAGCCAAGGAGACAGGGATGGAGAGCAGTTCTTC. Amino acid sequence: CASSQGDRDGEQFF.